The clone carrying this T cell receptor beta chain was observed once. The antigen remains undetermined. A J-beta primer mix and a sample-barcoded 5' primer were used in a second PCR of about 6 to 12 cycles. One entry per CDR3 protein, called by TCRdb with MiXCR from the 5' RACE reads. The data show about 1,800,000 distinct CDR3 sequences, with approximately 28% seen just once and 7.7% held by the top ten. These data are taken from a study of blood T cells in healthy people across ages. Study-level points and caveats: Roughly linearly, TCR beta diversity per million T cells fell as age increased. No one knew whether donors had CMV, which possibly confounded expanded clonotype changes.

The length of the CDR3 is 15 residues. Between the trimmed V and J ends, which lost 1 base and 6 bases, there was a span of 15 bases. Per-sample yields of isolated PBMCs were at least 6 million. Sequenced material: blood. This clonotype originated in a woman aged 25 to 39 in good health. The chain has TRBV12-3 or TRBV12-4 and TRBJ1-1; the D is unclear. The CDR3 loop reads CASSLGGPGGAEAFF. The CDR3 nucleotides read TGTGCCAGCAGTTTAGGTGGCCCGGGAGGAGCTGAAGCTTTCTTT.